A selection of T cell receptor beta chains follows, all from one sample in a study of cytomegalovirus exposure and HLA in healthy donors. Method: immunoSEQ multiplex PCR; TCRdb's copy keeps in-frame clones and lacks some. The sample carries about 98,000 clones, approximately 88% recorded once. Sample: PBMCs. The receptors come from a woman in her 30s in good health and CMV-seronegative. The CDR3 runs from the conserved cysteine through the conserved F or W. Each record gives: D gene, V gene, CDR3 length, clone size, J gene, CDR3 DNA, CDR3 protein. A D gene is named only where the DNA matches it firmly. A clone size is listed for some rows: how often the clone was seen (once, few, many), or a class if it is expanded.

D gene: TRBD2
V gene: TRBV7-6
CDR3 length: 16
clone size: -
J gene: TRBJ2-1
CDR3 DNA: TGTGCCAGCAGCTTAGGAGCAGCGGGGAATGGCAATGAGCAGTTCTTC
CDR3 protein: CASSLGAAGNGNEQFF

D gene: TRBD2
V gene: TRBV6-1
CDR3 length: 14
clone size: -
J gene: TRBJ2-1
CDR3 DNA: TGTGCCAGCATTAGCGGGAGGGCCTACAATGAGCAGTTCTTC
CDR3 protein: CASISGRAYNEQFF

D gene: TRBD1
V gene: TRBV5-1
CDR3 length: 15
clone size: -
J gene: TRBJ1-4
CDR3 DNA: TGCGCCAGCAGCTTTTCCGGGACAGGGGATGAAAAACTGTTTTTT
CDR3 protein: CASSFSGTGDEKLFF

D gene: -
V gene: TRBV9
CDR3 length: 13
clone size: -
J gene: TRBJ1-1
CDR3 DNA: TGTGCCAGCAGCGTAGTCGTGAACACTGAAGCTTTCTTT
CDR3 protein: CASSVVVNTEAFF

D gene: -
V gene: TRBV7-9
CDR3 length: 12
clone size: -
J gene: TRBJ1-2
CDR3 DNA: TGTGCCAGCAGCAGGGGAGGCTATGGCTACACCTTC
CDR3 protein: CASSRGGYGYTF

D gene: -
V gene: TRBV4-1
CDR3 length: 16
clone size: -
J gene: TRBJ2-3
CDR3 DNA: TGCGCCAGCAGCCAAGCGGGGCAGGGGATTTCTGATACGCAGTATTTT
CDR3 protein: CASSQAGQGISDTQYF

D gene: TRBD2
V gene: TRBV29-1
CDR3 length: 15
clone size: -
J gene: TRBJ2-1
CDR3 DNA: TGCAGCGCCTCAGGCGGGACTAGCGGGGGTCAAGAGCAGTTCTTC
CDR3 protein: CSASGGTSGGQEQFF

D gene: TRBD1
V gene: TRBV4-2
CDR3 length: 16
clone size: -
J gene: TRBJ2-4
CDR3 DNA: TGTGCCAGCAGCCAAGAGACAGGGGCCGGCGCGGACATTCAGTACTTC
CDR3 protein: CASSQETGAGADIQYF

D gene: TRBD1
V gene: TRBV28
CDR3 length: 19
clone size: few
J gene: TRBJ2-2
CDR3 DNA: TGTGCCAGCAGTCCCCCGGGACAGGTGGGGGGAACGAACACCGGGGAGCTGTTTTTT
CDR3 protein: CASSPPGQVGGTNTGELFF

D gene: -
V gene: TRBV11-2
CDR3 length: 16
clone size: -
J gene: TRBJ1-2
CDR3 DNA: TGTGCCAGCAGCTTAGCTTTTACTGTAGCTAACTATGGCTACACCTTC
CDR3 protein: CASSLAFTVANYGYTF

D gene: -
V gene: TRBV7-3
CDR3 length: 12
clone size: -
J gene: TRBJ2-5
CDR3 DNA: TGTGCCAGCAGCTCGACACAAGAGACCCAGTACTTC
CDR3 protein: CASSSTQETQYF

D gene: TRBD2
V gene: TRBV28
CDR3 length: 13
clone size: -
J gene: TRBJ2-1
CDR3 DNA: TGTGCCAGCAGTTTAGGGGGGAGGGACCAGCAGTTCTTC
CDR3 protein: CASSLGGRDQQFF

D gene: -
V gene: TRBV7-2
CDR3 length: 14
clone size: -
J gene: TRBJ1-2
CDR3 DNA: TGTGCCAGCAGCTTAGACGGAGCTAACTATGGCTACACCTTC
CDR3 protein: CASSLDGANYGYTF

D gene: TRBD1
V gene: TRBV28
CDR3 length: 17
clone size: -
J gene: TRBJ1-4
CDR3 DNA: TGTGCCAGCAGTTCAGACCTTAAACCGGGACAGGTGGGGAAACTGTTTTTT
CDR3 protein: CASSSDLKPGQVGKLFF

D gene: -
V gene: TRBV7-2
CDR3 length: 15
clone size: few
J gene: TRBJ1-2
CDR3 DNA: TGTGCCAGCAGCTTATCCGGACAGAAGAGCTATGGCTACACCTTC
CDR3 protein: CASSLSGQKSYGYTF

D gene: TRBD1
V gene: TRBV7-8
CDR3 length: 12
clone size: -
J gene: TRBJ1-2
CDR3 DNA: TGTGCCACCCCTGACAGGGCTGGCGGCTACACCTTC
CDR3 protein: CATPDRAGGYTF

D gene: -
V gene: TRBV7-9
CDR3 length: 12
clone size: -
J gene: TRBJ1-2
CDR3 DNA: TGTGCCAGCCACGTGGCAGGCCCCATCTACACCTTC
CDR3 protein: CASHVAGPIYTF

D gene: TRBD2
V gene: TRBV2
CDR3 length: 16
clone size: -
J gene: TRBJ2-2
CDR3 DNA: TGTGCCAGCAGTGTCCTGACTAGCGGGAGGGCCGGGGAGCTGTTTTTT
CDR3 protein: CASSVLTSGRAGELFF

D gene: TRBD2
V gene: TRBV4-2
CDR3 length: 15
clone size: -
J gene: TRBJ2-5
CDR3 DNA: TGTGCCAGCAGCCAACAGCGGGAGAAATTCGAGACCCAGTACTTC
CDR3 protein: CASSQQREKFETQYF

D gene: TRBD2
V gene: TRBV18
CDR3 length: 17
clone size: -
J gene: TRBJ2-1
CDR3 DNA: TGTGCCAGCTCCCAACTTTCGGTAGCGGGGTTCTACAATGAGCAGTTCTTC
CDR3 protein: CASSQLSVAGFYNEQFF

D gene: TRBD1
V gene: TRBV7-9
CDR3 length: 12
clone size: -
J gene: TRBJ2-7
CDR3 DNA: TGTGCCAGCAGCTTAGAACAGGGGAGGCAGTACTTC
CDR3 protein: CASSLEQGRQYF

D gene: TRBD1
V gene: TRBV29-1
CDR3 length: 13
clone size: -
J gene: TRBJ1-2
CDR3 DNA: TGCAGCGTTGCAGGGGGTCCTAACTATGGCTACACCTTC
CDR3 protein: CSVAGGPNYGYTF

D gene: -
V gene: TRBV19
CDR3 length: 13
clone size: once
J gene: TRBJ2-7
CDR3 DNA: TGTGCCAGTCACCCCCCGGGGACCTACGAGCAGTACTTC
CDR3 protein: CASHPPGTYEQYF

D gene: TRBD2
V gene: TRBV28
CDR3 length: 16
clone size: -
J gene: TRBJ2-2
CDR3 DNA: TGTGCCAGCAGTTTACTAGCGGGGGTTTCCACCGGGGAGCTGTTTTTT
CDR3 protein: CASSLLAGVSTGELFF

D gene: TRBD1
V gene: TRBV7-9
CDR3 length: 17
clone size: once
J gene: TRBJ1-3
CDR3 DNA: TGTGCCAGCAGCTTAGCGCCGGACAGGGGGCGCGGAAACACCATATATTTT
CDR3 protein: CASSLAPDRGRGNTIYF

D gene: -
V gene: TRBV7-2
CDR3 length: 15
clone size: -
J gene: TRBJ2-5
CDR3 DNA: TGTGCCAGCAGCTTCCGCGGAGACGGCCAAGAGACCCAGTACTTC
CDR3 protein: CASSFRGDGQETQYF

D gene: TRBD1
V gene: TRBV27
CDR3 length: 15
clone size: -
J gene: TRBJ2-7
CDR3 DNA: TGTGCCAGCAGAGATTACAGGGGCCGCTCCTACGAGCAGTACTTC
CDR3 protein: CASRDYRGRSYEQYF

D gene: -
V gene: TRBV27
CDR3 length: 13
clone size: -
J gene: TRBJ1-2
CDR3 DNA: TGTGCCAGCAGGGTCAGTGATACTATGGGCTACACCTTC
CDR3 protein: CASRVSDTMGYTF

D gene: TRBD1
V gene: TRBV27
CDR3 length: 17
clone size: -
J gene: TRBJ2-3
CDR3 DNA: TGTGCCAGCAGCTACAAGAATTCGGACAGGGGCTCAGATACGCAGTATTTT
CDR3 protein: CASSYKNSDRGSDTQYF

D gene: -
V gene: TRBV7-2
CDR3 length: 15
clone size: few
J gene: TRBJ1-3
CDR3 DNA: TGTGCCAGCAGCTTAGGTGTCCGGGCTGGAAACACCATATATTTT
CDR3 protein: CASSLGVRAGNTIYF

D gene: -
V gene: TRBV9
CDR3 length: 14
clone size: -
J gene: TRBJ2-7
CDR3 DNA: TGTGCCAGCAGCGTAACGGGACAACCCTACGAGCAGTACTTC
CDR3 protein: CASSVTGQPYEQYF

D gene: TRBD2
V gene: TRBV7-3
CDR3 length: 14
clone size: once
J gene: TRBJ2-3
CDR3 DNA: TGTGCCAGCAGCCTAGCGGGAGGGTCAGATACGCAGTATTTT
CDR3 protein: CASSLAGGSDTQYF

D gene: -
V gene: TRBV27
CDR3 length: 13
clone size: -
J gene: TRBJ1-2
CDR3 DNA: TGTGCCAGCAGACCTTCGGGGGGAGGAGGCTACACCTTC
CDR3 protein: CASRPSGGGGYTF

D gene: -
V gene: TRBV18
CDR3 length: 17
clone size: -
J gene: TRBJ1-2
CDR3 DNA: TGTGCCAGCTCACCAGAACAGGGAACCCTTCCCCGCTATGGCTACACCTTC
CDR3 protein: CASSPEQGTLPRYGYTF

D gene: TRBD1
V gene: TRBV5-1
CDR3 length: 16
clone size: once
J gene: TRBJ2-3
CDR3 DNA: TGCGCCAGCAGCTTAGGGCGGACAGGGATAACAGATACGCAGTATTTT
CDR3 protein: CASSLGRTGITDTQYF

D gene: TRBD1
V gene: TRBV10-3
CDR3 length: 19
clone size: -
J gene: TRBJ2-6
CDR3 DNA: TGTGCCATCAGTGAGTTTGGGAACAGGGGAAGTTCTGGGGCCAACGTCCTGACTTTC
CDR3 protein: CAISEFGNRGSSGANVLTF

D gene: TRBD1
V gene: TRBV28
CDR3 length: 15
clone size: -
J gene: TRBJ1-5
CDR3 DNA: TGTGCCAGCGTCCCAGGGGGCGGTAATCAAGAGCCCCAGCATTTT
CDR3 protein: CASVPGGGNQEPQHF

D gene: -
V gene: TRBV21-1
CDR3 length: 15
clone size: -
J gene: TRBJ1-6
CDR3 DNA: TGTGCCAGCAAGCACGAGGACAGAGGAAATTCACCCCTCCACTTT
CDR3 protein: CASKHEDRGNSPLHF

D gene: -
V gene: TRBV7-2
CDR3 length: 13
clone size: few
J gene: TRBJ2-7
CDR3 DNA: TGTGCCAGCAGCCCGAGAGACTCCGGCGAGCAGTACTTC
CDR3 protein: CASSPRDSGEQYF

D gene: -
V gene: TRBV27
CDR3 length: 12
clone size: few
J gene: TRBJ2-1
CDR3 DNA: TGTGCCAGCAGTGGTCAGGGCGGTGAGCAGTTCTTC
CDR3 protein: CASSGQGGEQFF

D gene: -
V gene: TRBV29-1
CDR3 length: 12
clone size: -
J gene: TRBJ2-4
CDR3 DNA: TGCAGCGTTGGCGGGACAGTAAACATTCAGTACTTC
CDR3 protein: CSVGGTVNIQYF

D gene: TRBD2
V gene: TRBV9
CDR3 length: 18
clone size: -
J gene: TRBJ2-2
CDR3 DNA: TGTGCCAGCAGCCCCAGTTCCAGCGGGGGGTCTTTATCCGGGGAGCTGTTTTTT
CDR3 protein: CASSPSSSGGSLSGELFF

D gene: -
V gene: TRBV6-5
CDR3 length: 15
clone size: -
J gene: TRBJ1-3
CDR3 DNA: TGTGCCAGCAGGTATCAAGACAGCTCTGGAAACACCATATATTTT
CDR3 protein: CASRYQDSSGNTIYF

D gene: TRBD2
V gene: TRBV29-1
CDR3 length: 16
clone size: -
J gene: TRBJ2-7
CDR3 DNA: TGCAGCGTGGAGGGGACTAGCGGGGGATCCAATCTAGAGCAGTACTTC
CDR3 protein: CSVEGTSGGSNLEQYF

D gene: TRBD2
V gene: TRBV10-1
CDR3 length: 14
clone size: -
J gene: TRBJ2-3
CDR3 DNA: TGCGCCACAACTAGCGGACCTAGCACAGATACGCAGTATTTT
CDR3 protein: CATTSGPSTDTQYF

D gene: -
V gene: TRBV5-8
CDR3 length: 15
clone size: -
J gene: TRBJ2-1
CDR3 DNA: TGTGCCAGCAGCTCCGGACTTTACAATTACAATGAGCAGTTCTTC
CDR3 protein: CASSSGLYNYNEQFF